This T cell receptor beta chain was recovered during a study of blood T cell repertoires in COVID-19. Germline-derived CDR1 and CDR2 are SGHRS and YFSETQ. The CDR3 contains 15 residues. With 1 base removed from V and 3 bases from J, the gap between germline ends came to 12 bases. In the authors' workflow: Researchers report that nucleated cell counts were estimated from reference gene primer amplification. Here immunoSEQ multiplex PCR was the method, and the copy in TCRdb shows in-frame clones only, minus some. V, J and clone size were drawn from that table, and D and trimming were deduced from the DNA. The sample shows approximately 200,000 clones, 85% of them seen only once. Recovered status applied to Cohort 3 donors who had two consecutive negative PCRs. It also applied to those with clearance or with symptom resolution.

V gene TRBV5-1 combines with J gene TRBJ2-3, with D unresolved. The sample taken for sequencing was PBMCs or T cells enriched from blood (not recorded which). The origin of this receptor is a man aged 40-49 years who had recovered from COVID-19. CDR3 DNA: TGCGCCAGCAGCTTGAGTGCAGGCTGGACAGATACGCAGTATTTT. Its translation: CASSLSAGWTDTQYF.